This section outlines one T cell receptor beta chain sequence together with its context. Original handling: There were no quality scores in the junction-only immunoSEQ sequences, so filtering differed. The table came from immunoSEQ multiplex PCR; TCRdb's copy has only in-frame clones and leaves some out. V and J calls and clone size are as listed in that table; D and trimming were resolved from the DNA. Among hundreds of thousands of clones, over 60% were seen once, and the ten largest hold around 12%. The data stem from a study of shared clonotypes between healthy human individuals. Germline V gene data show CDR1 as SGHAT and CDR2 as FQNNGV. The CDR3 covers 15 residues. V was clipped by 5 bases and J by 0 bases, with 11 bases between them.

The V and J genes are TRBV11-2 and TRBJ1-5; possibly TRBD1 for D (6 bases). The TCR comes from a woman aged 35 to 49 in good health. Some clones in this sample may be carry-over from other donors' samples. The sequenced sample consisted of PBMCs. As DNA, the CDR3 is TGTGCCAGCAGCCAGCAGGGGAATAGCAATCAGCCCCAGCATTTT. The encoded protein is CASSQQGNSNQPQHF.